This T cell receptor (beta chain) was identified in a study of cytomegalovirus exposure and HLA in healthy donors. PCR primers comprised 60 Vbeta and 13 Jbeta primers. In the authors' workflow: Among the unique TCR beta chains that a later analysis counted, about 81 million in all, 9.5 million to 12 million were shared. The method was immunoSEQ multiplex PCR; TCRdb's version includes in-frame clones alone and lacks a portion of them. Clone size and V and J calls were adopted from that table, with D and trimming inferred from the DNA. The profile shows 150,000 to 200,000 clones, about 80% of them singletons. Germline CDR1 and CDR2: MNHNS and SASEGT. The CDR3 consists of 15 residues. V was clipped by 7 bases and J by 6 bases; unmatched bases: 8.

The sequence was obtained from a man younger than 35 in good health and CMV-seronegative. The sample taken for sequencing was PBMCs. This sequence joins TRBV6-1 and TRBJ2-3; TRBD2 matches at 12 bases. As DNA, the CDR3 is TGTGCCAGCAAGACTAAGACTAGCGGGAGTGATACGCAGTATTTT. It translates to CASKTKTSGSDTQYF.